The source of this TCR beta chain is a study of T cells in Graves' hyperthyroidism and ophthalmopathy. Amplified TCR beta CDR3 regions came from RNA transcripts. The HTBI primer set served for first-round RT-PCR of the TCR CDR3. One entry per CDR3 protein results from TCRdb running MiXCR on the multiplex PCR reads. The sample shows 450,000 to 700,000 distinct CDR3 sequences, about 43% of them seen only once. This clonotype was seen a few times. The antigen is not known. Given the absence of the conserved phenylalanine or tryptophan at the CDR3 end, a read error is likely. Because the CDR3's place on the DNA is in doubt, the DNA is left out and the CDR3 is given as listed by TCRdb. Notes on the study in general: Among thyroid clonotypes expanded above 0.001, most also appeared in blood.

It was uncontrolled infection, other autoimmune disease, pregnancy or lactation that excluded patients. Looked up from germline, CDR1 is SEHNR and CDR2 is FQNEAQ (reference sequence). The CDR3 is 11 amino acids long, termini counted. The sample consisted of peripheral blood or thyroid tissue (not recorded which). This receptor was identified in an adult woman with Graves' disease, either hyperthyroidism or ophthalmopathy (not recorded which). This chain links TRBV7-9 with TRBJ1-4. CDR3 sequence reads: CASSLAPGWNY.